The 2 T cell receptor beta chains reported below all come from one sample, sequenced in a study of T cell responses to AZD1222 COVID-19 vaccine. Produced via immunoSEQ multiplex PCR; TCRdb's table is partial and in-frame only. The data contain approximately 150,000 clones, around nine tenths of them singletons. The input for sequencing was peripheral blood, taken 28 days after the second AZD1222 dose. The receptors come from an adult who received the AZD1222 COVID-19 vaccine.

V and J are TRBV18 and TRBJ1-1; D is ambiguous. V lost 3 bases, J lost 0 bases, and 8 bases lay in between. The germline gives CDR1 KGHSH, CDR2 LQKENI. This CDR3 has 14 residues. In DNA form, the CDR3 reads TGTGCCAGCTCACCGGCGGGGATGAACACTGAAGCTTTCTTT. It translates to CASSPAGMNTEAFF.

V and J are TRBV19 and TRBJ1-3; D possibly corresponds to TRBD1 (5 bases). Germline V gives CDR1 LNHDA, CDR2 SQIVND (reference sequence). CDR3 length: 14 residues. V was shortened by 5 bases and J by 0 bases, with 8 bases between the two germline ends. The CDR3, as DNA: TGTGCCAGTAGTGCTCAGGGCTCTGGAAACACCATATATTTT. Its protein is CASSAQGSGNTIYF.